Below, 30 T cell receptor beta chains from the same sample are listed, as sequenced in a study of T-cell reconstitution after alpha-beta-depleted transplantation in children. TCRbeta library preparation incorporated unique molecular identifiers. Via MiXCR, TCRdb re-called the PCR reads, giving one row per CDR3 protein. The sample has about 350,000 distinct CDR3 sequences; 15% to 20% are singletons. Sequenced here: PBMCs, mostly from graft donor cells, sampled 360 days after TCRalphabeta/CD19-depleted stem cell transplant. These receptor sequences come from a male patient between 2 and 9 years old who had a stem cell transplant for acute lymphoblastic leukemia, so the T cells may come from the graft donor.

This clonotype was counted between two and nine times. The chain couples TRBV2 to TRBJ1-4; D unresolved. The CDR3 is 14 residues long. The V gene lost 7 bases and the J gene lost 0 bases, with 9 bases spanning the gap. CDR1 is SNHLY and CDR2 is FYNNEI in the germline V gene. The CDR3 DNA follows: TGTGCCAGCATTCATCTGCCAACTAATGAAAAACTGTTTTTT. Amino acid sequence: CASIHLPTNEKLFF.

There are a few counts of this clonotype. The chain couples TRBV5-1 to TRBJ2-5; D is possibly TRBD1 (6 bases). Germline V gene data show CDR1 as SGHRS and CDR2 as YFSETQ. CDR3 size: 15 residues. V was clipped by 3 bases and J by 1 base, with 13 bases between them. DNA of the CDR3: TGCGCCAGCAGCTCCTTACCGACAGGCCAAGAGACCCAGTACTTC. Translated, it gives CASSSLPTGQETQYF.

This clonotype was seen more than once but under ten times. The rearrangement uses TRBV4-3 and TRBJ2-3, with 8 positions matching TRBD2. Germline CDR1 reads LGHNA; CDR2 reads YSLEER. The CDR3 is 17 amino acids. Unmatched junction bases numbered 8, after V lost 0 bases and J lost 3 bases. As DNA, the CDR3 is TGCGCCAGCAGCCAAGATTTGCATGGCGGGAGGACAGATACGCAGTATTTT. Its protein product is CASSQDLHGGRTDTQYF.

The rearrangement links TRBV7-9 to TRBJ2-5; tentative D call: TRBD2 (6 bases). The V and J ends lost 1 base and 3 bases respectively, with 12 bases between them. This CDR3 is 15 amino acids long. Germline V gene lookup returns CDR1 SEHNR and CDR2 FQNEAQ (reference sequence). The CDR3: CASSLGGNDKETQYF. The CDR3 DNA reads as TGTGCCAGCAGCTTAGGCGGGAACGACAAAGAGACCCAGTACTTC.

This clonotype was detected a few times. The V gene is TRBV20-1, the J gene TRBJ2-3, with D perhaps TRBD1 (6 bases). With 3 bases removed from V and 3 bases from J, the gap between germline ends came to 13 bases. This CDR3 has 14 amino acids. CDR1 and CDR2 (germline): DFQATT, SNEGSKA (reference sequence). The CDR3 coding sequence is TGCAGTGCTAGTGAGCAGGGGTTGACAGATACGCAGTATTTT. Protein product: CSASEQGLTDTQYF.

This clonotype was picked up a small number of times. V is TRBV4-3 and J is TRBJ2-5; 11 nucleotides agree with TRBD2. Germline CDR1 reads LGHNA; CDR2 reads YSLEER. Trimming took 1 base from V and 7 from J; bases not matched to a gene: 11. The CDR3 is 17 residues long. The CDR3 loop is CASSQGPLAGVWVTQYF. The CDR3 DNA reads TGCGCCAGCAGCCAAGGGCCACTAGCGGGAGTCTGGGTGACCCAGTACTTC.

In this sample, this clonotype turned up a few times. CDR3 sequence reads: CSPWEPTDTQYF. Written as DNA, the CDR3 is TGCAGTCCGTGGGAGCCCACAGATACGCAGTATTTT. The genes are TRBV20-1 and TRBJ2-3; the D gene is possibly TRBD2 (5 bases). The germline CDR1 and CDR2 sequences are DFQATT and SNEGSKA (reference sequence). Deletions cut 8 bases from V and 2 bases from J, with 11 bases between. The CDR3 spans 12 residues.

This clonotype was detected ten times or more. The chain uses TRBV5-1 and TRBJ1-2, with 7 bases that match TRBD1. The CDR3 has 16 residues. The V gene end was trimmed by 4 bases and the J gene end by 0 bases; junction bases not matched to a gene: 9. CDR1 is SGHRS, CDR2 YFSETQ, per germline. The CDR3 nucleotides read TGCGCCAGCAGCCCTGACAGGGCCGAAGCTAACTATGGCTACACCTTC. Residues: CASSPDRAEANYGYTF.

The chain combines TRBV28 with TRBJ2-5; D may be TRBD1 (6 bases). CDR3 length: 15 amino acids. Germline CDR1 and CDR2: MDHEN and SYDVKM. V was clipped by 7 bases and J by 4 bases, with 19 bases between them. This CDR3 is CASKETGWESETQYF. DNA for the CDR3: TGTGCCAGCAAAGAAACAGGGTGGGAATCAGAGACCCAGTACTTC.

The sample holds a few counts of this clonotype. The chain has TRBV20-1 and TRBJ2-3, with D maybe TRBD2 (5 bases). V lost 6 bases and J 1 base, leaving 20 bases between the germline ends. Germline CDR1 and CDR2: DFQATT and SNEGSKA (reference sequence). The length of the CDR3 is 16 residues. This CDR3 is CSAPRERLFGTDTQYF. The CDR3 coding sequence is TGCAGTGCCCCACGCGAGCGGCTTTTCGGCACAGATACGCAGTATTTT.

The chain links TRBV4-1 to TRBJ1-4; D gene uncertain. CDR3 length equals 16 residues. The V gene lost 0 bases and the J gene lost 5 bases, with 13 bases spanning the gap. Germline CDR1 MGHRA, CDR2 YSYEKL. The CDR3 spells CASSQEGSTINEKLFF. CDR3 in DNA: TGCGCCAGCAGCCAAGAGGGTAGTACGATAAATGAAAAACTGTTTTTT.

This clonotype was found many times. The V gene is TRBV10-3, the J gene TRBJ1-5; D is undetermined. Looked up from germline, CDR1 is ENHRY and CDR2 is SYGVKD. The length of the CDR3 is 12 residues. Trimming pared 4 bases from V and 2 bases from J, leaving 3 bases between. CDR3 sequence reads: CAISAGNQPQHF. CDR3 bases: TGTGCCATCAGTGCAGGCAATCAGCCCCAGCATTTT.

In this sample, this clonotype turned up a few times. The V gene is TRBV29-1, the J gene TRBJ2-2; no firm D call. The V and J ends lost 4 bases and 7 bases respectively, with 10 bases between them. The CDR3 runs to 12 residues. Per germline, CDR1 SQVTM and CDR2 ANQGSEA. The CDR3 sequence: CSVVWWDGELFF. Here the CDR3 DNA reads TGCAGCGTTGTGTGGTGGGACGGGGAGCTGTTTTTT.

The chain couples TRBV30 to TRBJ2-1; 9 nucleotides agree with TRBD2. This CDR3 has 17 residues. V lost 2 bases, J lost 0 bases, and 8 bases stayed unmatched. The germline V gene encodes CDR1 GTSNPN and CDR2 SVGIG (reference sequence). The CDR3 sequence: CAWSPPLAGYSYNEQFF. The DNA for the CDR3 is TGTGCCTGGAGTCCCCCCCTAGCGGGGTACTCCTACAATGAGCAGTTCTTC.

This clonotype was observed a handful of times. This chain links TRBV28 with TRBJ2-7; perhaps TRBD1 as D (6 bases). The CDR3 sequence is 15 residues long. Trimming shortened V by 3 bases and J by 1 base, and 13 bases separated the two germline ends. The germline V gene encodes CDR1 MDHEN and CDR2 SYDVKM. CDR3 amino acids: CASSLAGTLSYEQYF. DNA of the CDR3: TGTGCCAGCAGTTTGGCCGGGACATTATCCTACGAGCAGTACTTC.

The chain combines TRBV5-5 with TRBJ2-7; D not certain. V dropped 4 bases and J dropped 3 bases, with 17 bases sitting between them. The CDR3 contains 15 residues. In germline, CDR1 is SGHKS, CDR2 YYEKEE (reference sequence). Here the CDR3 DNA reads TGTGCCAGCAGCCTGAGACTTCTGTGGAGCTACGAGCAGTACTTC. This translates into CASSLRLLWSYEQYF.

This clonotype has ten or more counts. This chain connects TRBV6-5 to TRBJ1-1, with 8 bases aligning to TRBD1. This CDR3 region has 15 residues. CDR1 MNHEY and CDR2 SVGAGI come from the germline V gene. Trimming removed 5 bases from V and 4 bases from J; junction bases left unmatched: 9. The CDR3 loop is CASSRPGQGGTEAFF. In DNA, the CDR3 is TGTGCCAGCAGTAGACCCGGACAGGGTGGCACTGAAGCTTTCTTT.

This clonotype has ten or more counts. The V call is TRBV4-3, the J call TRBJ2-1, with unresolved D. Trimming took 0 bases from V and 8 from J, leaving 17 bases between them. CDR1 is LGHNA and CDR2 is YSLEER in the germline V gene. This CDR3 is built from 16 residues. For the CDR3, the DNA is TGCGCCAGCAGCCAAGATTCCTCCCCGATAGGCTATGAGCAGTTCTTC. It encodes CASSQDSSPIGYEQFF.

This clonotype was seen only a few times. This CDR3 is CASSQDQIMGAGGLGSYEQYF. CDR3 DNA sequence: TGCGCCAGCAGCCAGGATCAGATCATGGGAGCGGGAGGGCTCGGCTCCTACGAGCAGTACTTC. The chain uses TRBV4-1 and TRBJ2-7; TRBD2 matches 10 bases. CDR3 length: 21 residues. Germline V gives CDR1 MGHRA, CDR2 YSYEKL. V shed 3 bases and J 0 bases; nucleotides not matched to a gene: 20.

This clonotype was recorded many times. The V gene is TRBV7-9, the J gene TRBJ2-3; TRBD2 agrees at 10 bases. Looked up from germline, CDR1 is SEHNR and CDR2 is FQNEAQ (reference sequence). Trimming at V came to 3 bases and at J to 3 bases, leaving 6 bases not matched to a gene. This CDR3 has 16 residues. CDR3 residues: CASSFSGGLATDTQYF. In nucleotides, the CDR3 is TGTGCCAGCAGCTTCAGTGGGGGACTAGCGACAGATACGCAGTATTTT.

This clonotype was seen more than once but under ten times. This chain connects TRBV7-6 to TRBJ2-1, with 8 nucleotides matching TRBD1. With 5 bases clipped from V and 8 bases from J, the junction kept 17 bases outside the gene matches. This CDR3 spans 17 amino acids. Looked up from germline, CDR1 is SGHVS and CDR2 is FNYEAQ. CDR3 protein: CASSPRLRTGKGYEQFF. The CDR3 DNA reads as TGTGCCAGCAGCCCACGCCTAAGGACAGGGAAGGGCTATGAGCAGTTCTTC.

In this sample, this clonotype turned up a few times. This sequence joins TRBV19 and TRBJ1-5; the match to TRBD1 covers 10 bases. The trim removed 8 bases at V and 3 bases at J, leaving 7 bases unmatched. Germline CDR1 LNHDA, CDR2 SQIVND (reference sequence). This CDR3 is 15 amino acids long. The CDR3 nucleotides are TGTGCCAGTGCACTGGACAGGGGGTCCAATCAGCCCCAGCATTTT. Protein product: CASALDRGSNQPQHF.

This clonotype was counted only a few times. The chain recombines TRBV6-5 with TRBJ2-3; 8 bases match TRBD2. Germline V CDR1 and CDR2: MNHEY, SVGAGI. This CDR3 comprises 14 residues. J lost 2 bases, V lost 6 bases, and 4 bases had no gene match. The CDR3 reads CASRAGVLTDTQYF. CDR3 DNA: TGTGCCAGCAGAGCGGGAGTCCTCACAGATACGCAGTATTTT.

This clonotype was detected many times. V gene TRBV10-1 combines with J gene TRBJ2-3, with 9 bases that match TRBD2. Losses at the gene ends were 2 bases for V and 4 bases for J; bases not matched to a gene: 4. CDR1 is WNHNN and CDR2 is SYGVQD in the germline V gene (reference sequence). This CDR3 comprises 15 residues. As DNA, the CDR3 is TGCGCCAGCAGTGAGGGTAGCGGGAGCGCAGATACGCAGTATTTT. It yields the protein CASSEGSGSADTQYF.

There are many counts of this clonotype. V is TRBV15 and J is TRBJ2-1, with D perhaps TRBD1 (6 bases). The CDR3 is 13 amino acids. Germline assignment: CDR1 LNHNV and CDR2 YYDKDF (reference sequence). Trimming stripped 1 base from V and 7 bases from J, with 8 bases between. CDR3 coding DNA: TGTGCCACCAGCAGAGTCAGGGGAAATGAGCAGTTCTTC. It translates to CATSRVRGNEQFF.

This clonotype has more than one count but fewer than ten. CDR3 in DNA: TGTGCCAGCAGTTTGATAGCGGGACTAGCGGGAGGGGAAGAGCAGTTCTTC. This codes for CASSLIAGLAGGEEQFF. The chain employs TRBV12-3 or TRBV12-4 and TRBJ2-1; TRBD2 matches at 16 bases. The V segment lost 3 bases and the J segment 10 bases; nucleotides outside the gene matches: 9. The CDR3 is 17 residues long.

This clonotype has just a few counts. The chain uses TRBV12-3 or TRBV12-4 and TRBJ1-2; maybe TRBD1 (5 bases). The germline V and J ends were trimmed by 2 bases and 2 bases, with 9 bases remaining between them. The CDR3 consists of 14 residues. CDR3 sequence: CASSLTGQNYGYTF. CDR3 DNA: TGTGCCAGCAGTTTAACGGGGCAGAACTATGGCTACACCTTC.

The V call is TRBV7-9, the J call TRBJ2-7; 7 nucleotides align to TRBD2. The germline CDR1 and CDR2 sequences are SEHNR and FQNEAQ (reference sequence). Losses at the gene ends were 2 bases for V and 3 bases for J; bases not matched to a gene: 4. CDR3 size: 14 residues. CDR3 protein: CASSLYAGVYEQYF. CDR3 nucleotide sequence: TGTGCCAGCAGCTTATATGCGGGAGTCTACGAGCAGTACTTC. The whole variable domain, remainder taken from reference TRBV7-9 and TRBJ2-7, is DTGVSQNPRHKITKRGQNVTFRCDPISEHNRLYWYRQTLGQGPEFLTYFQNEAQLEKSRLLSDRFSAERPKGSFSTLEIQRTEQGDSAMYLCASSLYAGVYEQYFGPGTRLTVT.

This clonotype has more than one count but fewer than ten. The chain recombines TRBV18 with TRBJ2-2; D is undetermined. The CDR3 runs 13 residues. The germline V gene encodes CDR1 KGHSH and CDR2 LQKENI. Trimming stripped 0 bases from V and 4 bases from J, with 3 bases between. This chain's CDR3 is CASSPPATGELFF. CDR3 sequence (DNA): TGTGCCAGCTCACCACCAGCCACCGGGGAGCTGTTTTTT.

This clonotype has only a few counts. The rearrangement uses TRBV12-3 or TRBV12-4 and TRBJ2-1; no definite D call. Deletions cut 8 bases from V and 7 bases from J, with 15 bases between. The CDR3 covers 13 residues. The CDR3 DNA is TGTGCCAGCCGGGTGGGGATGGGTAATGAGCAGTTCTTC. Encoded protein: CASRVGMGNEQFF.